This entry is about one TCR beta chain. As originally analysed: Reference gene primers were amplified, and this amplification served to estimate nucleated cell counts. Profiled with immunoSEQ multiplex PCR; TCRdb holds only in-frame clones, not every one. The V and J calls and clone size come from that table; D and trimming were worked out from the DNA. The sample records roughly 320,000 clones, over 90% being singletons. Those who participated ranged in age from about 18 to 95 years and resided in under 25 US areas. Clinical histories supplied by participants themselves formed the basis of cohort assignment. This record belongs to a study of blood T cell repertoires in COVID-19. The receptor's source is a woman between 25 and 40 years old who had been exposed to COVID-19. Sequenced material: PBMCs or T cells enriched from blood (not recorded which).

The CDR3 is CASSGHSTGVGLKNGYTF. The CDR3 coding sequence is TGTGCCAGCAGTGGTCATTCGACAGGGGTGGGGCTAAAGAATGGCTACACCTTC. The chain is built from TRBV6-1 and TRBJ1-2; TRBD1 agrees at 8 bases. V lost 4 bases, J lost 6 bases, and 19 bases stayed unmatched. In germline, CDR1 is MNHNS, CDR2 SASEGT. The CDR3 is 18 residues long.